This entry describes one T cell receptor beta chain. These data are taken from a study of T cells in pancreatic ductal adenocarcinoma. Sequencing used immunoSEQ multiplex PCR; TCRdb keeps in-frame clones, though not all of them. The sample shows more than 85,000 clones, 90% to 95% of them seen only once. No neoadjuvant therapy was given to the selected pancreatic ductal adenocarcinoma patients before their surgery. Germline trimming cut 0 bases from V and 9 bases from J; bases unmatched to any gene: 4. In germline, CDR1 is SGHDT, CDR2 YYEEEE. CDR3 length equals 15 residues. This receptor was taken from a human donor with pancreatic ductal adenocarcinoma. The chain has TRBV5-6 and TRBJ2-5; 14 bases agree with TRBD2. The sequenced sample consisted of PBMCs. CDR3 sequence: CASSLGLAGGEAQYF. The CDR3 coding sequence is TGTGCCAGCAGCTTGGGACTAGCGGGAGGGGAGGCCCAGTACTTC.